This entry describes one T cell receptor beta chain. This clonotype turned up a few times. There is no known antigen for this receptor. Base qualities are not at hand, and no much larger clone is one base apart. This specimen comes from a study of T-cell memory formation after mild COVID-19 (dated by TCRdb to the early 2020s). With regard to the full study: TCR sequence clusters from the two donors were largely donor specific. Longitudinal TCRalpha and TCRbeta repertoire sequencing tracked T-cell clones expanding and contracting after mild COVID-19 in two donors. Two young, previously healthy adult volunteers made up the cohort, one male and one female. Broader findings and caveats from the paper: The second-wave clones that peaked on day 37 were not confirmed to be SARS-CoV-2 specific. Contracting CD4+ clones appeared mostly in the CM and EM memory subsets, whereas CD8+ clones were enriched in EMRA. Clones that contracted from day 15 to 85 showed balanced CD4/CD8 phenotypes, whereas a second wave of clones that expanded from day 15 to 37 leaned towards CD4+. Only a couple of mild cases were covered in the study, and larger cohorts including severe cases with pre-infection samples were considered necessary. The detection of some responding clones in pre-infection memory suggests that pre-existing cross-reactive memory T cells joined the SARS-CoV-2 response.

PBMCs were isolated by Ficoll-Paque density gradient centrifugation. Sequencing relied on an Illumina NovaSeq 6000. Using 5'RACE with constant-segment primers, TCRalpha and TCRbeta cDNA libraries were constructed, with sample barcodes and unique molecular identifiers added in the process. Trizol reagent was used to extract RNA from every sample. Libraries were amplified in two PCR steps, with a second sample barcode and Illumina TruSeq adapters added in the second step. Libraries were sequenced on an Illumina NovaSeq with 2 x 150 bp paired-end reads. The paper's processing steps were these. Demultiplexing of reads and collapsing into UMI-guided consensus sequences were performed with migec v1.2.7. Using mixcr v2.1.11, UMI consensuses were aligned to TRA and TRB V and J templates and then assembled into clonotypes. Expanded or contracted clonotypes were those called significant by both edgeR and NoisET, with noise models trained on biological replicates. For edgeR calls, a false discovery rate-adjusted p below 0.01 and a log2 fold-change threshold of 1 were applied. As an exploratory analysis of dynamics, max-normalized trajectories of the 1000 most abundant clonotypes were examined by PCA with hierarchical clustering. Separately sequenced CD4+ and CD8+ repertoires were used to assign the CD4 or CD8 phenotype of responding clones. Clones were called with MiXCR by TCRdb after fastp trimmed the public reads at Q25, and only in-frame beta chains were retained. CDR3 protein sequences are deduplicated, and each keeps its most common genes and DNA. What appears here as the V and J calls and clone size reflects TCRdb's work, not the paper's. The sample table records fewer than 700,000 distinct CDR3 sequences; over 15% of these occur just once. The top ten clonotypes cover around 11% of the sample.

From the germline V gene (reference sequence), CDR1 is MNHNY and CDR2 is SVGAGI. V loses 6 bases of germline sequence and J loses 2 bases, and the interval between the two ends is 12 bases. Inclusive of the bounding cysteine and phenylalanine, the CDR3 is 14 residues long. Of all the DNA, just the CDR3 is kept, 42 bases in frame from base 1. The clonotype originates from an adult woman who had mild COVID-19 (a few samples of this study predate the infection). The sample titles of this study are shuffled in the database, so cell type and time point are left out; the donor was told from shared clones. This sequence uses TRBV6-6 and TRBJ2-3, with a weak D call of TRBD1 (5 bases match). The sequenced sample was PBMCs or a T cell subset sorted from them (not recorded which). Read as DNA, the sequence is TGTGCCAGCAGGTCGGAAGGACACACAGATACGCAGTATTTT. Translated, it gives CASRSEGHTDTQYF.